The 29 T cell receptor beta chains below were found in one sample sequenced in a study of vaccination effects on CD4 cells after COVID-19. TCRdb's table, derived via immunoSEQ multiplex PCR, lists solely in-frame clones and lacks some. The sample lists tens of thousands of clones; around 69% were seen once. These receptors' targets are unknown. Prior to sequencing, the ViraFEST assay stimulated PBMC with viral peptide pools, which expanded the antigen-specific CD4+ T cells. Once cultured for approximately 10 days, the cells underwent separation to obtain CD4+ T cells. Absence of prior SARS-CoV-2 infection characterized the vaccine recipients, who showed negative nucleocapsid antibodies. Sequencing was performed on CD4+ T cells from PBMCs cultured with HCoV-NL63 spike peptides, taken before COVID-19 vaccination. Receptors were obtained from a human donor who received a COVID-19 vaccine.

The chain employs TRBV10-1 and TRBJ1-4; D ambiguous. V shed 3 bases and J shed 13 bases, with 15 bases lying between them. Germline V lookup: CDR1 WNHNN, CDR2 SYGVQD (reference sequence). The CDR3 contains 13 residues. This CDR3 reads CASSDSRSDRLFF. In DNA, the CDR3 is TGCGCCAGCAGTGACTCTAGGTCTGATCGACTGTTTTTT.

V gene TRBV24-1 combines with J gene TRBJ2-5; TRBD2 aligns across 15 bases. J gave up 1 base and V 3 bases, and 5 bases lay outside the gene matches. The CDR3 spans 18 residues. The germline CDR1 and CDR2 sequences are KGHDR and SFDVKD. The CDR3 nucleotides read TGTGCCACCAGTGATCTCGGGACTAGCGGGGGGTTCCAAGAGACCCAGTACTTC. Translated: CATSDLGTSGGFQETQYF.

The V and J genes are TRBV24-1 and TRBJ1-1; possibly TRBD1 for D (5 bases). Germline CDR1 KGHDR, CDR2 SFDVKD. This CDR3 comprises 15 residues. Trimming cost V 3 bases and J 1 base, with 11 bases left between them. CDR3 protein: CATSDPTEGNTEAFF. The CDR3 nucleotides are TGTGCCACCAGTGATCCGACAGAGGGGAACACTGAAGCTTTCTTT.

The chain combines TRBV6-1 with TRBJ1-2, with 11 bases matching TRBD1. The CDR3 is 16 amino acids. The germline gives CDR1 MNHNS, CDR2 SASEGT. V trimming: 0 bases; J trimming: 2 bases; junction bases outside the gene matches: 2. The CDR3 region has the DNA TGTGCCAGCAGTGAAGCGCGGGACAGGGGGAACTATGGCTACACCTTC. This translates into CASSEARDRGNYGYTF.

V and J are TRBV24-1 and TRBJ1-3; D call uncertain. There are 15 residues in the CDR3. Trimming cost V 4 bases and J 0 bases, with 9 bases left between them. Germline CDR1 reads KGHDR; CDR2 reads SFDVKD. The CDR3 reads CATSDGRSSGNTIYF. The DNA of the CDR3 is TGTGCCACCAGTGACGGACGGAGCTCTGGAAACACCATATATTTT.

V gene TRBV5-1 combines with J gene TRBJ1-1; a weak D match, TRBD1 (5 bases). The germline V gene has CDR1 SGHRS and CDR2 YFSETQ. The CDR3 is made up of 14 amino acids. Trimming took 3 bases from V and 0 from J, leaving 9 bases between them. The CDR3 DNA is TGCGCCAGCAGCTGGGACGGGGTGAACACTGAAGCTTTCTTT. Protein product: CASSWDGVNTEAFF.

This rearrangement joins TRBV5-1 to TRBJ1-2, with 12 bases fitting TRBD1. The CDR3 sequence is 16 residues long. Germline V lookup: CDR1 SGHRS, CDR2 YFSETQ. Trimming cost V 1 base and J 4 bases; bases outside gene matches: 5. The DNA for the CDR3 is TGCGCCAGCAGCTTGCTCGGGACAGGGGGCACCTATGGCTACACCTTC. It encodes CASSLLGTGGTYGYTF.

In this sample, this clone turned up a few times. The genes are TRBV5-1 and TRBJ1-1; 7 nucleotides line up with TRBD1. The CDR3 length is 18 residues. CDR1 and CDR2 from the germline V gene are SGHRS and YFSETQ. J lost 2 bases, V lost 4 bases, and 17 bases had no gene match. Written as DNA, the CDR3 is TGCGCCAGCAGCCCCAGGGCCCCCACAGGGGCGGGTAACACTGAAGCTTTCTTT. It codes for CASSPRAPTGAGNTEAFF.

The chain's CDR3 is CASSVAPRVSTDTQYF. CDR3 nucleotide sequence: TGTGCCAGCAGCGTAGCCCCCAGGGTAAGCACAGATACGCAGTATTTT. The rearrangement uses TRBV9 and TRBJ2-3; a possible D gene is TRBD1 (5 bases). This CDR3 comprises 16 residues. V was clipped by 0 bases and J by 0 bases, with 11 bases between them. From germline, CDR1 is SGDLS and CDR2 YYNGEE.

The chain uses TRBV5-1 and TRBJ2-5; D is tentatively TRBD1 or TRBD2 (5 bases each). The V end was cut by 4 bases, the J end by 4 bases, with 14 bases between. CDR3 size: 14 residues. Germline loops: CDR1 SGHRS, CDR2 YFSETQ. This CDR3 reads CASSRDVDRETQYF. The CDR3 DNA follows: TGCGCCAGCAGCCGGGACGTCGACCGAGAGACCCAGTACTTC. The whole variable domain, filled in from reference TRBV5-1 and TRBJ2-5, reads KAGVTQTPRYLIKTRGQQVTLSCSPISGHRSVSWYQQTPGQGLQFLFEYFSETQRNKGNFPGRFSGRQFSNSRSEMNVSTLELGDSALYLCASSRDVDRETQYFGPGTRLLVL.

The V gene is TRBV24-1, the J gene TRBJ2-6; 9 nucleotides agree with TRBD1. The CDR3 loop spans 16 amino acids. In germline, CDR1 is KGHDR, CDR2 SFDVKD. V lost 9 bases to trimming and J lost 1 base; unmatched junction nucleotides: 6. The CDR3 loop is CATGGQGGSGANVLTF. The CDR3 DNA is TGTGCCACCGGGGGACAGGGTGGGTCTGGGGCCAACGTCCTGACTTTC.

J is TRBJ2-3 and V is TRBV18, with 8 positions matching TRBD1. The J segment lost 5 bases and the V segment lost 3 bases, leaving 10 bases of the junction unmatched. Germline V gene sequence: CDR1 KGHSH, CDR2 LQKENI. The CDR3 sequence is 16 residues long. The CDR3 here is CASSPSRDRLIDTQYF. The CDR3 DNA is TGTGCCAGCTCACCGAGCCGGGACAGGCTAATAGATACGCAGTATTTT.

This clone came up a few times. The rearrangement links TRBV27 to TRBJ2-1; a possible D gene is TRBD1 (6 bases). V lost 4 bases to trimming and J lost 7 bases, with 11 bases between them. Germline CDR1 is MNHEY and CDR2 is SMNVEV (reference sequence). The CDR3 is made up of 13 amino acids. Here the CDR3 reads CASSSRTGNEQFF. The CDR3 DNA reads TGTGCCAGCAGTTCCCGAACAGGGAATGAGCAGTTCTTC.

The chain combines TRBV19 with TRBJ1-2; 10 nucleotides align to TRBD1. CDR1 and CDR2 from the germline V gene are LNHDA and SQIVND (reference sequence). CDR3 size: 14 residues. After removal of 6 bases from V and 8 bases from J, the junction contained 9 bases not matched to a gene. This CDR3 is CASSPTGGEKGYTF. Written as DNA, the CDR3 is TGTGCCAGTAGCCCGACAGGGGGCGAAAAGGGCTACACCTTC.

V gene TRBV25-1 combines with J gene TRBJ2-5; 7 positions match TRBD1. CDR1 and CDR2 from the germline V gene are MGHDK and SYGVNS. The CDR3 is 16 amino acids. The J segment lost 5 bases and the V segment lost 3 bases, leaving 12 bases of the junction unmatched. CDR3 bases: TGTGCCAGCAGTGAGGGGACAGTTTGGGGGAAGGAGACCCAGTACTTC. Its protein is CASSEGTVWGKETQYF.

The CDR3 here is CASSPRGGAVDTQYF. CDR3 nucleotide sequence: TGTGCCAGCAGTCCTCGGGGAGGGGCCGTAGATACGCAGTATTTT. This chain joins TRBV6-5 and TRBJ2-3; 7 bases match TRBD2. J was trimmed by 5 bases and V by 5 bases; bases with no gene match: 10. Germline lookup yields CDR1 MNHEY and CDR2 SVGAGI. CDR3 length equals 15 residues.

Remarks on this clone: Other DNA sequences in this sample translate to the same CDR3. This chain links TRBV5-1 with TRBJ2-5, with 10 bases aligning to TRBD1. Germline V gene lookup returns CDR1 SGHRS and CDR2 YFSETQ. The ends lost 0 bases at V and 5 bases at J; junction bases unmatched: 4. The CDR3 extends over 15 amino acids. The CDR3 spells CASSLAGTGEETQYF. The CDR3 region has the DNA TGCGCCAGCAGCTTGGCCGGGACAGGGGAGGAGACCCAGTACTTC.

The chain joins TRBV24-1 to TRBJ2-5; D remains unclear. The CDR3 contains 13 residues. Germline V gene data show CDR1 as KGHDR and CDR2 as SFDVKD. V was shortened by 3 bases and J by 3 bases, with 7 bases between the two germline ends. CDR3 amino acids: CATSDPPEETQYF. DNA of the CDR3: TGTGCCACCAGTGATCCGCCGGAAGAGACCCAGTACTTC.

The chain employs TRBV28 and TRBJ2-5; no definite D call. The germline CDR1 and CDR2 sequences are MDHEN and SYDVKM. This CDR3 is 12 amino acids long. The V end lost 5 bases, the J end lost 8 bases, and 12 bases lay between the germline ends. CDR3 bases: TGTGCCAGCAGTCCACCGTTCGGCACCCAGTACTTC. The encoded protein is CASSPPFGTQYF. Drawing the rest from reference TRBV28 and TRBJ2-5, the complete variable domain is DVKVTQSSRYLVKRTGEKVFLECVQDMDHENMFWYRQDPGLGLRLIYFSYDVKMKEKGDIPEGYSVSREKKERFSLILESASTNQTSMYLCASSPPFGTQYFGPGTRLLVL.

The V gene is TRBV5-1, the J gene TRBJ2-5, with D unclear. V was trimmed by 2 bases and J by 1 base, leaving 9 bases between them. Germline V gene sequence: CDR1 SGHRS, CDR2 YFSETQ. This CDR3 region has 14 residues. The CDR3 is CASSFTWGQETQYF. Here the CDR3 DNA reads TGCGCCAGCAGCTTTACCTGGGGCCAAGAGACCCAGTACTTC.

This clone showed up many times. V gene TRBV5-1 combines with J gene TRBJ1-1; the D is unclear. Trimming took off 4 bases at V and 0 bases at J, with 10 bases between the two ends. The CDR3 has 14 amino acids. Germline loops: CDR1 SGHRS, CDR2 YFSETQ. The chain's CDR3 is CASSPLNMNTEAFF. CDR3 nucleotide sequence: TGCGCCAGCAGCCCCTTGAATATGAACACTGAAGCTTTCTTT.

This chain links TRBV7-9 with TRBJ2-1, with 11 nucleotides matching TRBD2. Losses at the gene ends were 5 bases for V and 9 bases for J; bases not matched to a gene: 9. Per the germline V gene, CDR1 is SEHNR and CDR2 is FQNEAQ (reference sequence). CDR3 length: 15 amino acids. The CDR3 sequence is CASSHTSGGLGEQFF. The CDR3 DNA reads as TGTGCCAGCAGCCACACTAGCGGGGGTCTCGGTGAGCAGTTCTTC.

The CDR3 is CASRRRREETQYF. CDR3 coding DNA: TGTGCCAGCAGACGTAGGAGGGAAGAGACCCAGTACTTC. The chain couples TRBV3-1 (or the pseudogene TRBV3-2) to TRBJ2-5; weak D call: TRBD2 (6 bases). CDR1 and CDR2 from the germline V gene are LGHDT and YNNKEL (reference sequence). Trimming left V 6 bases short and J 3 bases short, with 11 bases between. The CDR3 covers 13 residues.

The chain recombines TRBV6-5 with TRBJ2-7; D not resolved. In germline, CDR1 is MNHEY, CDR2 SVGAGI. V was pared by 3 bases and J by 2 bases, with 11 bases between. The CDR3 extends over 14 amino acids. CDR3 amino acids: CASSYSDIAYEQYV. The CDR3 nucleotides read TGTGCCAGCAGTTATTCCGACATAGCCTACGAGCAGTACGTC.

The gene calls are TRBV5-1 and TRBJ2-7, with D tentatively TRBD1 (5 bases). V was cut by 5 bases and J by 7 bases, with 16 bases left in between. This CDR3 contains 13 residues. CDR1 and CDR2 (germline): SGHRS, YFSETQ. The CDR3 loop is CASRARQTGEQYV. CDR3 in DNA: TGCGCCAGCAGGGCGAGACAGACTGGAGAGCAGTACGTC.

CDR3 amino acids: CASSYSRGTTDTQYF. Written as DNA, the CDR3 is TGTGCCAGCAGTTACTCGCGGGGAACCACAGATACGCAGTATTTT. V is TRBV6-5 and J is TRBJ2-3; a weak D match, TRBD2 (6 bases). Germline V gene sequence: CDR1 MNHEY, CDR2 SVGAGI. CDR3 size: 15 residues. V shed 0 bases and J shed 2 bases, with 9 bases lying between them.

This clone appeared a few times. The genes are TRBV4-1 and TRBJ1-1; D perhaps matches TRBD1 (5 bases). The germline V and J ends were trimmed by 0 bases and 8 bases, with 13 bases remaining between them. From germline, CDR1 is MGHRA and CDR2 YSYEKL. The CDR3 is made up of 14 amino acids. DNA for the CDR3: TGCGCCAGCAGCCAAGATCCCAGGGTGAGGGAAGCTTTCTTT. Its protein is CASSQDPRVREAFF.

V and J are TRBV9 and TRBJ2-3; tentatively, D is TRBD1 (5 bases). Germline-derived CDR1 and CDR2 are SGDLS and YYNGEE. Between the trimmed V and J ends, which lost 5 bases and 0 bases, there was a span of 10 bases. The CDR3 consists of 14 residues. The CDR3 sequence is CASSKGPSTDTQYF. The DNA for the CDR3 is TGTGCCAGCAGTAAGGGGCCTAGCACAGATACGCAGTATTTT.

This chain joins TRBV7-8 and TRBJ2-3; unclear D gene. Germline loops: CDR1 SGHVS, CDR2 FQNEAQ. Deletions cut 5 bases from V and 5 bases from J, with 8 bases between. CDR3 length: 12 amino acids. CDR3 DNA sequence: TGTGCCAGCAGCCCCCTTAGAGATACGCAGTATTTT. This sequence encodes CASSPLRDTQYF.